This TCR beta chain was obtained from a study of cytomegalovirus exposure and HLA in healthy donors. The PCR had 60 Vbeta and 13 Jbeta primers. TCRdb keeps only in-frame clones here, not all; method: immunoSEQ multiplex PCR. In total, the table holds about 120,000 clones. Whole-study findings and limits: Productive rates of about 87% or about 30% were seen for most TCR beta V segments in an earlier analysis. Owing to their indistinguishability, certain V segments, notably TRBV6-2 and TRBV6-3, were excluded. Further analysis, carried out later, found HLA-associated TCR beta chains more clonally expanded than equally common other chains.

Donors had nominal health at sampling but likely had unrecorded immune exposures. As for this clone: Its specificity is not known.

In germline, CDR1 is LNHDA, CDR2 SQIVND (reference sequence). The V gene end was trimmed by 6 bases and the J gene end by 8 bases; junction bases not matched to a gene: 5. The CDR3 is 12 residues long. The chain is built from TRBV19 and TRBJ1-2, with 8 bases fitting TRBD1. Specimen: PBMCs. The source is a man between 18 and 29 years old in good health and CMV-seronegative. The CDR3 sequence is CASSLQGAGYTF. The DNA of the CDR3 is TGTGCCAGTAGCCTTCAGGGGGCCGGCTACACCTTC.